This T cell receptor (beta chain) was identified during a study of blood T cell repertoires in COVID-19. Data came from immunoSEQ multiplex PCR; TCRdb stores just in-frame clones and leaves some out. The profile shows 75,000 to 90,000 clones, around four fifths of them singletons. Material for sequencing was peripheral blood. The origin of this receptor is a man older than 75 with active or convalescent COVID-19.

The CDR3 loop is CASSIPRTANTEAFF. CDR3 nucleotide sequence: TGTGCCAGTAGTATCCCCCGGACAGCAAACACTGAAGCTTTCTTT. V and J are TRBV19 and TRBJ1-1, with D possibly matching TRBD1 (6 bases). V lost 3 bases, J lost 2 bases, and 13 bases lay in between. Looked up from germline, CDR1 is LNHDA and CDR2 is SQIVND (reference sequence). The CDR3 has 15 amino acids.